This TCR beta chain stems from a study of molecular identifiers for immune sequencing clone quantification. Previously described methods and listed TCR primers were employed for the bulk TCR libraries. TCRdb re-called the PCR reads through MiXCR, storing one row per CDR3 protein. The sample includes just under 650,000 distinct CDR3 sequences, around 20% of them seen just once. Sorting captured naive CD8 T cells as CD8+CD4-CCR7+CD45RA+. This clonotype was seen a few times. Its antigen is still unknown. Germline CDR1 is SEHNR and CDR2 is FQNEAQ (reference sequence). The ends were cut back, 4 bases at V and 4 bases at J, with 13 bases in the middle. This CDR3 is built from 15 residues. Study-wide points: Amid roughly 1 million naive cells, spiked Jurkat TCR RNA from one cell was reportedly still detectable. Molecules of identical TCR sharing a barcode could underestimate highly expanded clone sizes.

The source of this sequence is a human donor in good health. Some libraries in this study had Jurkat cell RNA spiked in. The genes are TRBV7-9 and TRBJ2-2; TRBD1 is a possible D gene (6 bases). The sequenced sample consisted of naive CD8+ T cells from blood, with Jurkat cell RNA spiked in. Subset: FACS-sorted CD8+CD4-CCR7+CD45RA+ naive T cells. CDR3 DNA sequence: TGTGCCAGCAGCTCTAGGGACATTTTCACCGGGGAGCTGTTTTTT. It codes for CASSSRDIFTGELFF.